This T cell receptor beta chain was identified during a study of blood T cells in healthy people across ages. The CDR3 covers 16 residues. CDR1 is MNHEY and CDR2 is SVGAGI in the germline V gene. J was trimmed by 4 bases and V by 6 bases; bases with no gene match: 11. Using a J-beta primer mix together with a sample-barcoded 5' primer, a second PCR was run for about 6 to 12 cycles. TCRdb re-called the 5' RACE reads through MiXCR, storing one row per CDR3 protein. The repertoire consists of approximately 670,000 distinct CDR3 sequences, with over 40% occurring once and the leading ten covering 30%. J is TRBJ2-1 and V is TRBV6-5; 8 bases are a match to TRBD2. Material for sequencing was blood. This receptor was taken from an elderly man in good health. The CDR3 nucleotides read TGTGCCAGCAGATACCTGGGTAGCGGGACTTACAATGAGCAGTTCTTC. Translating it yields CASRYLGSGTYNEQFF.